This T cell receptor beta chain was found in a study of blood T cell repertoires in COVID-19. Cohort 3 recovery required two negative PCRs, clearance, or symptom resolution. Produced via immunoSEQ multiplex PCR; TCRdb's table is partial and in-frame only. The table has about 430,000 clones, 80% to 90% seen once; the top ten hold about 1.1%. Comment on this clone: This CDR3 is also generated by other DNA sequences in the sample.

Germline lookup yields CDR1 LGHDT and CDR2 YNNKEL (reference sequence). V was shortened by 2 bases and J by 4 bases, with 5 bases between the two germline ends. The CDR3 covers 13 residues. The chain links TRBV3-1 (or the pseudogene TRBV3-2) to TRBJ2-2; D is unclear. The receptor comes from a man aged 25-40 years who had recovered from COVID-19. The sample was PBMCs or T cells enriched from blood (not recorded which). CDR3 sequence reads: CASSQPVTGELFF. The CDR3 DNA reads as TGTGCCAGCAGCCAACCTGTCACCGGGGAGCTGTTTTTT.